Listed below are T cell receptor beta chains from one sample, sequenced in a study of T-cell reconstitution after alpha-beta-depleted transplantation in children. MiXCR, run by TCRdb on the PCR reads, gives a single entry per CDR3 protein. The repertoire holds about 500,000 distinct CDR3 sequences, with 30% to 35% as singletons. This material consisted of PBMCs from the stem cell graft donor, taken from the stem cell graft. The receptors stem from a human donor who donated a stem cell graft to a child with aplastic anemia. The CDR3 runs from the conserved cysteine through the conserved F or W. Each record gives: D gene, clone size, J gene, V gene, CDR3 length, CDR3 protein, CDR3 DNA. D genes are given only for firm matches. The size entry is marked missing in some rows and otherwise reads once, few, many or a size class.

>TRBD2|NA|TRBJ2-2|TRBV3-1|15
CASSPGTSSTGELFF
TGTGCCAGCAGCCCCGGGACTAGCTCCACCGGGGAGCTGTTTTTT
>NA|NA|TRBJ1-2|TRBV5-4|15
CASSPPAGTVAGYTF
TGTGCCAGCAGCCCTCCCGCCGGGACGGTTGCGGGCTACACCTTC
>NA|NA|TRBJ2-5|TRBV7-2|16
CASSLAVPAYQETQYF
TGTGCCAGCAGCTTAGCGGTCCCAGCGTACCAAGAGACCCAGTACTTC
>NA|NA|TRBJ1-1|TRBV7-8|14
CASSLERGLAEAFF
TGTGCCAGCAGCTTAGAGAGGGGTTTAGCTGAAGCTTTCTTT
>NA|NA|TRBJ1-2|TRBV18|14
CASSPQPDSYGYTF
TGTGCCAGCTCACCCCAGCCTGACAGCTATGGCTACACCTTC
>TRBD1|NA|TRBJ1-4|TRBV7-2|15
CASSWNRGGGEKLFF
TGTGCCAGCAGCTGGAACAGGGGTGGCGGTGAAAAACTGTTTTTT
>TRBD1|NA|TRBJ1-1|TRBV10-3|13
CAITGTGYTEAFF
TGTGCCATCACAGGGACAGGGTACACTGAAGCTTTCTTT
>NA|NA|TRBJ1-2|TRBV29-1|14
CSVSADFENYGYTF
TGCAGCGTTTCGGCGGATTTTGAAAACTATGGCTACACCTTC
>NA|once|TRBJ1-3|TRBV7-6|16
CASSLRTASSGNTIYF
TGTGCCAGCAGCTTACGGACAGCGAGCTCTGGAAACACCATATATTTT
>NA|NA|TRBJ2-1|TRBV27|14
CASKGGEGYNEQFF
TGTGCCAGCAAAGGGGGAGAAGGCTACAATGAGCAGTTCTTC
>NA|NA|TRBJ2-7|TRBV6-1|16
CASSPRPARASYEQYF
TGTGCCAGCAGTCCTCGCCCCGCGCGGGCCTCCTACGAGCAGTACTTC
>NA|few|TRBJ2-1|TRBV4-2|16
CASSQAGATSYNEQFF
TGTGCCAGCAGCCAAGCAGGAGCGACCTCCTACAATGAGCAGTTCTTC
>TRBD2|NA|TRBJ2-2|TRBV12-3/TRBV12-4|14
CASRSGTSDGELFF
TGTGCCAGCAGGTCCGGGACTAGCGACGGGGAGCTGTTTTTT
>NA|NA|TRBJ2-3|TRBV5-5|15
CASSLDREYPDTQYF
TGTGCCAGCAGCTTGGACCGGGAGTATCCAGATACGCAGTATTTT
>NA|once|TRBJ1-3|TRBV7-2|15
CASSLGLSSGNTIYF
TGTGCCAGCAGCTTAGGTCTATCCTCTGGAAACACCATATATTTC
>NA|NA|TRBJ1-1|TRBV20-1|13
CSAIWGESTEAFF
TGCAGTGCGATCTGGGGGGAGAGCACTGAAGCTTTCTTT
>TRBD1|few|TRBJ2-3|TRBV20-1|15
CSARAGDRGTDTQYF
TGCAGTGCTAGAGCGGGGGACAGGGGCACAGATACGCAGTATTTT
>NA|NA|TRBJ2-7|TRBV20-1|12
CSASGTAYEQYF
TGCAGTGCTAGCGGGACCGCCTACGAGCAGTACTTC
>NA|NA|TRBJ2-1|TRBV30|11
CAWSYYNEQFF
TGTGCCTGGAGCTATTACAATGAGCAGTTCTTC
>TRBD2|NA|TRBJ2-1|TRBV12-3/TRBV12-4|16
CASSSVAGASYNEQFF
TGTGCCAGCAGTTCCGTAGCGGGAGCCTCCTACAATGAGCAGTTCTTC
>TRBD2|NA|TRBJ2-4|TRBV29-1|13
CSVGAGPRNSQYF
TGCAGCGTGGGAGCGGGACCCAGAAACAGTCAGTACTTC
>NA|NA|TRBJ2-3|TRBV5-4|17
CASSSGSRGISTDTQYF
TGTGCCAGCAGCTCTGGAAGTCGGGGGATAAGCACAGATACGCAGTATTTT
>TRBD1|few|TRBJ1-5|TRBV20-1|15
CSARTGVRRWQPQHF
TGCAGTGCTCGGACAGGGGTTCGACGATGGCAGCCCCAGCATTTT
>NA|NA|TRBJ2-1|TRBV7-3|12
CASSFGFDEQFF
TGTGCCAGCAGCTTCGGGTTCGATGAGCAGTTCTTC
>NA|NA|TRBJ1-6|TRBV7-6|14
CASSLASGTPPLHF
TGTGCCAGCAGCTTAGCGTCTGGGACCCCACCCCTCCACTTT
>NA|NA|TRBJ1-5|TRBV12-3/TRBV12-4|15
CASSSNRDSNQPQHF
TGTGCCAGCAGTTCCAACAGGGATAGCAATCAGCCCCAGCATTTT
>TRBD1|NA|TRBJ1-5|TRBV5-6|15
CASSLGDRANQPQHF
TGTGCCAGCAGCTTGGGGGACAGGGCCAATCAGCCCCAGCATTTT
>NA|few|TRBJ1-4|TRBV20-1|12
CSARGNREKLFF
TGCAGTGCTAGAGGGAACAGGGAAAAACTGTTTTTT
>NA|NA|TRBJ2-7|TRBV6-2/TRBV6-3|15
CASSRTPDSPYEQYF
TGTGCCAGCAGCCGAACCCCCGACAGCCCCTACGAGCAGTACTTC
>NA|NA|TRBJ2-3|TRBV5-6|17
CASTNTIRQWGTDTQYF
TGTGCCAGCACCAATACAATACGACAGTGGGGCACAGATACGCAGTATTTT
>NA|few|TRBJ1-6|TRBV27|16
CASSLSGLGRNSPLHF
TGTGCCAGCAGTTTATCTGGCCTAGGTCGGAATTCACCCCTCCACTTT
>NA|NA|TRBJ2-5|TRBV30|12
CAWSRDLKTQYF
TGTGCCTGGAGCAGGGATTTGAAGACCCAGTACTTC
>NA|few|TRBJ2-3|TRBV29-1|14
CSVDGGRGTDTQYF
TGCAGCGTTGACGGGGGGCGGGGCACAGATACGCAGTATTTT